There are many counts of the clone carrying this T cell receptor beta chain. The antigen is not known. The sample is drawn from a study of T cells in Graves' hyperthyroidism and ophthalmopathy. Study context: Peripheral blood was taken when the disease was first diagnosed, before any treatment began.

Study-level points and caveats: Most thyroid clonotypes that were expanded above 0.001 also turned up in blood. Ophthalmopathy and stable hyperthyroidism were separated by a 13 V-J model.

Graves' hyperthyroidism qualified as stable when ophthalmopathy did not progress within 18 months. The ends were cut back, 2 bases at V and 3 bases at J, with 14 bases in the middle. There are 15 residues in the CDR3. The germline CDR1 and CDR2 sequences are MNHNY and SVGAGI (reference sequence). RNA transcripts were the template for amplifying TCR beta CDR3 regions. RT-PCR in the first round (using the HTBI primer set) targeted the TCR CDR3. TCRdb re-derived calls from the multiplex PCR reads in MiXCR, one entry per CDR3 protein. Of around 300,000 distinct CDR3 sequences listed, around 15% are singletons.

This receptor was obtained from a woman between 35 and 50 years old with Graves' hyperthyroidism. Specimen: blood. V gene TRBV6-6 combines with J gene TRBJ2-7; D possibly matches TRBD1 or TRBD2 (5 bases each). CDR3 sequence: CASSYVRGVDYEQYF. In DNA, the CDR3 is TGTGCCAGCAGTTACGTGAGGGGAGTCGACTACGAGCAGTACTTC.